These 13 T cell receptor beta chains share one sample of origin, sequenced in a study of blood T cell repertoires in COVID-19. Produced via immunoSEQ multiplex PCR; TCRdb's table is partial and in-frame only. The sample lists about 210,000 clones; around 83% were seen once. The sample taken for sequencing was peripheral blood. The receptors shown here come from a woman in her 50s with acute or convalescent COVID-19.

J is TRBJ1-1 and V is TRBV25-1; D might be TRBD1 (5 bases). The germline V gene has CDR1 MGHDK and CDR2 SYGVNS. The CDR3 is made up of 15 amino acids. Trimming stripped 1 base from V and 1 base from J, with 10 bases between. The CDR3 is CASSEFKGKNTEAFF. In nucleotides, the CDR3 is TGTGCCAGCAGTGAATTTAAGGGGAAGAACACTGAAGCTTTCTTT. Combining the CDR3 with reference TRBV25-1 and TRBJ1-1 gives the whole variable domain EADIYQTPRYLVIGTGKKITLECSQTMGHDKMYWYQQDPGMELHLIHYSYGVNSTEKGDLSSESTVSRIRTEHFPLTLESARPSHTSQYLCASSEFKGKNTEAFFGQGTRLTVV.

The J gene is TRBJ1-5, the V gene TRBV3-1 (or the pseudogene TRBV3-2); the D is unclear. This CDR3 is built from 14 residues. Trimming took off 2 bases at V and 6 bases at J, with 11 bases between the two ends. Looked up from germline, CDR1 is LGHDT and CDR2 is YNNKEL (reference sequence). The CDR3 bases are TGTGCCAGCAGCCAACAAGAGCGGAGTCAGCCCCAGCATTTT. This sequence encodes CASSQQERSQPQHF.

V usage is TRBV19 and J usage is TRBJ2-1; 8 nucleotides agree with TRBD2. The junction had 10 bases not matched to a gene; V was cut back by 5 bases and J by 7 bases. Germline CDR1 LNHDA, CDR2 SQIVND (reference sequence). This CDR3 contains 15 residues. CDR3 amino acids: CASSQGTRGVNEQFF. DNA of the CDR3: TGTGCCAGTAGTCAAGGGACTAGAGGGGTTAATGAGCAGTTCTTC.

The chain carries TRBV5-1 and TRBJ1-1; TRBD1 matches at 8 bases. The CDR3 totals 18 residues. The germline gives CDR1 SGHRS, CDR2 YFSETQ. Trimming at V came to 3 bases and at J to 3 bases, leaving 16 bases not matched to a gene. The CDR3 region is CASSSPLGQAGVHTEAFF. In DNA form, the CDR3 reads TGCGCCAGCAGCTCGCCCTTGGGACAGGCTGGGGTCCACACTGAAGCTTTCTTT.

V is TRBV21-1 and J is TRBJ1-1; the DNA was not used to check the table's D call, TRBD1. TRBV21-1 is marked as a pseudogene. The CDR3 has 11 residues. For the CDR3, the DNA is TGTGCCAGCAGCGGACAGCTTGAAGCTTTCTTT. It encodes CASSGQLEAFF.

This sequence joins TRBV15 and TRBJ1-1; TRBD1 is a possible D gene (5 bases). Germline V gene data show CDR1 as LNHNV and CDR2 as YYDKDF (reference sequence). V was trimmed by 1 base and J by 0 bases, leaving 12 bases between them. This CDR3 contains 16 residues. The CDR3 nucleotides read TGTGCCACCAGCAGAGGGCAGGGCCTCATGAACACTGAAGCTTTCTTT. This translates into CATSRGQGLMNTEAFF.

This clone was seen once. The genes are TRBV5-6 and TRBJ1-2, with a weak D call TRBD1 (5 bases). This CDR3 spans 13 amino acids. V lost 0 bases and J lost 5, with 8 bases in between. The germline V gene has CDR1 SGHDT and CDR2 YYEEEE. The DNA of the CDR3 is TGTGCCAGCAGCTTGGACAGGACGTATGGCTACACCTTC. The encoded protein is CASSLDRTYGYTF.

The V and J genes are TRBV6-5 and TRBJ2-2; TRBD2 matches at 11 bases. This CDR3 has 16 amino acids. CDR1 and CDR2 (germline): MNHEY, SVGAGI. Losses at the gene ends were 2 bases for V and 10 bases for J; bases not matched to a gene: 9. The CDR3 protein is CASSYQALLAGEELFF. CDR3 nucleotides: TGTGCCAGCAGTTACCAAGCGTTACTAGCGGGAGAGGAGCTGTTTTTT.

The CDR3: CASSSGGIHPANEQFF. CDR3 bases: TGTGCCAGCAGTTCGGGAGGGATACACCCCGCCAATGAGCAGTTCTTC. The chain joins TRBV28 to TRBJ2-1, with 8 nucleotides matching TRBD2. The CDR3 sequence is 16 residues long. In germline, CDR1 is MDHEN, CDR2 SYDVKM. J was trimmed by 6 bases and V by 4 bases; bases with no gene match: 11.

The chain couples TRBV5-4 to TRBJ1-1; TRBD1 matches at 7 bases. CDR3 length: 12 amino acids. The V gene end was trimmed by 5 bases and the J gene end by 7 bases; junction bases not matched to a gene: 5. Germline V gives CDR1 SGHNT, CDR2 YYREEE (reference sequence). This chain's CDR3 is CASRSGTDEAFF. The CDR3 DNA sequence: TGTGCCAGCAGATCTGGGACAGATGAAGCTTTCTTT.

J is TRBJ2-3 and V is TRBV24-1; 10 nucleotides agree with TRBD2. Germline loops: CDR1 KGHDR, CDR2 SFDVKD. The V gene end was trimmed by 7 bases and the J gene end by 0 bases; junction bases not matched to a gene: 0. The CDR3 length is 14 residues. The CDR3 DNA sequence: TGTGCCACCAGGACTAGCGGGAGCACAGATACGCAGTATTTT. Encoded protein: CATRTSGSTDTQYF.

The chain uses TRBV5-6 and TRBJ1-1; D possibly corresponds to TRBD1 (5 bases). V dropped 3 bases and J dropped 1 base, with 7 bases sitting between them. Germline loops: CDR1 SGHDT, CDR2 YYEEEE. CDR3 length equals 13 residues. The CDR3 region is CASSYGQNTEAFF. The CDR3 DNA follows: TGTGCCAGCAGCTACGGACAGAACACTGAAGCTTTCTTT.

This CDR3 reads CASSARGTQTGELFF. CDR3 DNA: TGTGCCAGCAGTGCTCGCGGTACCCAAACCGGGGAGCTGTTTTTT. J is TRBJ2-2 and V is TRBV2; D call uncertain. Germline V gene data show CDR1 as SNHLY and CDR2 as FYNNEI. The CDR3 is made up of 15 amino acids. V was shortened by 4 bases and J by 5 bases, with 14 bases between the two germline ends. Together with reference TRBV2 and TRBJ2-2, the CDR3 gives the full variable domain: EPEVTQTPSHQVTQMGQEVILRCVPISNHLYFYWYRQILGQKVEFLVSFYNNEISEKSEIFDDQFSVERPDGSNFTLKIRSTKLEDSAMYFCASSARGTQTGELFFGEGSRLTVL.